These 14 T cell receptor beta chains share one sample of origin, sequenced in a study of shared clonotypes between healthy human individuals. Here immunoSEQ multiplex PCR was the method, and the copy in TCRdb shows in-frame clones only, minus some. The repertoire holds about 1.1 million clones, with around 78% as singletons. Sequences were obtained from memory CD4+ T cells from PBMCs. Sample subset: CD45RA-negative fraction. The receptors here all came from a man aged 18 to 29 in good health. Some clones in this sample may be carry-over from other donors' samples.

The chain has TRBV5-1 and TRBJ2-5, with D tentatively TRBD2 (6 bases). There are 16 residues in the CDR3. V lost 3 bases and J lost 4, with 19 bases in between. Germline-derived CDR1 and CDR2 are SGHRS and YFSETQ. CDR3 DNA: TGCGCCAGCAGCTCGGGGGACGGGTTGCGAGGAGAGACCCAGTACTTC. Translated, it gives CASSSGDGLRGETQYF.

This chain links TRBV28 with TRBJ1-1, with a tentative D call TRBD1 (5 bases). CDR3 length: 14 residues. V shed 2 bases and J shed 9 bases, with 16 bases lying between them. CDR1 and CDR2 from the germline V gene are MDHEN and SYDVKM. The CDR3 DNA follows: TGTGCCAGCAGTTTAGGTTGGGAACAGGCAAAAGCTTTCTTT. Its protein is CASSLGWEQAKAFF.

This chain links TRBV29-1 with TRBJ1-1; possibly TRBD1 for D (6 bases). The CDR3 is 14 amino acids. Trimming shortened V by 1 base and J by 1 base, and 10 bases separated the two germline ends. Germline CDR1 is SQVTM and CDR2 is ANQGSEA. CDR3 amino acids: CSVEVGGQNTEAFF. DNA for the CDR3: TGCAGCGTTGAAGTGGGGGGGCAGAACACTGAAGCTTTCTTT.

This clone has a single count. J is TRBJ2-1 and V is TRBV10-2, with 9 bases fitting TRBD2. The CDR3 has 14 residues. Looked up from germline, CDR1 is WSHSY and CDR2 is SAAADI. V lost 10 bases, J lost 4 bases, and 8 bases stayed unmatched. Here the CDR3 reads CATLRAGGYNEQFF. As DNA, the CDR3 is TGCGCCACCCTACGGGCGGGAGGGTACAATGAGCAGTTCTTC.

In its sample, this clone was seen once. This sequence joins TRBV2 and TRBJ2-1; D is ambiguous. V shed 10 bases and J shed 8 bases, with 12 bases lying between them. Germline CDR1 SNHLY, CDR2 FYNNEI. The CDR3 is made up of 11 amino acids. CDR3 in DNA: TGTGCCACCGGTCTGCTCGATGAGCAGTTCTTC. This codes for CATGLLDEQFF.

The gene calls are TRBV7-9 and TRBJ1-1; D gene unclear. The CDR3 contains 15 residues. Looked up from germline, CDR1 is SEHNR and CDR2 is FQNEAQ (reference sequence). V lost 1 base and J lost 4, with 13 bases in between. The CDR3 sequence is CASSLEAITGTEAFF. The DNA of the CDR3 is TGTGCCAGCAGCTTAGAGGCCATAACGGGCACTGAAGCTTTCTTT.

This chain connects TRBV14 to TRBJ2-7; D is uncertain. CDR1 and CDR2 from the germline V gene are SGHDN and FVKESK. V lost 1 base and J lost 1, with 5 bases in between. This CDR3 is built from 13 residues. The CDR3 DNA is TGTGCCAGCAGCCAAGGGGTTTCCTACGAGCAGTACTTC. This codes for CASSQGVSYEQYF. Filled out from reference TRBV14 and TRBJ2-7, the complete variable domain reads EAGVTQFPSHSVIEKGQTVTLRCDPISGHDNLYWYRRVMGKEIKFLLHFVKESKQDESGMPNNRFLAERTGGTYSTLKVQPAELEDSGVYFCASSQGVSYEQYFGPGTRLTVT.

Turning to this clone: A read error is likely, as this CDR3 ends without the conserved phenylalanine or tryptophan. This sequence joins TRBV6-5 and TRBJ1-2; TRBD1 is a possible D gene (5 bases). Trimming cost V 11 bases and J 4 bases, with 17 bases left between them. Germline-derived CDR1 and CDR2 are MNHEY and SVGAGI. The CDR3 is made up of 13 amino acids. CDR3 coding DNA: TGTGCCGGCAACGACGGGGCGGTCTATGGCTACACCCTC. Its translation: CAGNDGAVYGYTL.

This chain uses TRBV4-2 with TRBJ1-4, with 9 bases lining up with TRBD1. The CDR3 runs 14 residues. CDR1 is LGHNA and CDR2 is YNFKEQ in the germline V gene. With 3 bases clipped from V and 7 bases from J, the junction kept 3 bases outside the gene matches. The CDR3 protein is CASSQGQGGEKLFF. CDR3 nucleotides: TGTGCCAGCAGCCAGGGACAGGGAGGTGAAAAACTGTTTTTT.

J is TRBJ1-4 and V is TRBV6-6, with D hard to call. From germline, CDR1 is MNHNY and CDR2 SVGAGI (reference sequence). Trimming left V 6 bases short and J 5 bases short, with 13 bases between. This CDR3 is 14 amino acids long. The CDR3 DNA sequence: TGTGCCAGCAGATTCCCGGGCTACAATGAAAAACTGTTTTTT. It specifies CASRFPGYNEKLFF.

The chain joins TRBV28 to TRBJ2-6; the match to TRBD2 covers 10 bases. CDR3 length equals 17 residues. CDR1 is MDHEN and CDR2 is SYDVKM in the germline V gene. V dropped 10 bases and J dropped 2; count of bases not matched to a gene: 11. As DNA, the CDR3 is TGTGCCACCTACCGGCCTAGCGGGAGTACTGGGGCCAACGTCCTGACTTTC. It yields the protein CATYRPSGSTGANVLTF.

About this clone itself: The same CDR3 can be traced to other DNA sequences in this sample. Here the CDR3 reads CASSLGSGRFYEQYF. The CDR3 DNA sequence: TGTGCCAGCAGCTTGGGTAGCGGGAGGTTCTACGAGCAGTACTTC. V is TRBV7-2 and J is TRBJ2-7; TRBD2 agrees at 10 bases. The CDR3 totals 15 residues. Unmatched junction bases numbered 5, after V lost 3 bases and J lost 3 bases. The germline V gene has CDR1 SGHTA and CDR2 FQGNSA.

This clone was seen only a few times. This chain links TRBV5-1 with TRBJ2-5, with 7 bases matching TRBD2. Trimming cost V 3 bases and J 4 bases; bases outside gene matches: 3. CDR1 is SGHRS, CDR2 YFSETQ, per germline. The CDR3 runs to 13 residues. CDR3 amino acids: CASSWSGAETQYF. The CDR3 region has the DNA TGCGCCAGCAGCTGGAGCGGGGCAGAGACCCAGTACTTC. The full variable domain, with the rest looked up from reference TRBV5-1 and TRBJ2-5, is KAGVTQTPRYLIKTRGQQVTLSCSPISGHRSVSWYQQTPGQGLQFLFEYFSETQRNKGNFPGRFSGRQFSNSRSEMNVSTLELGDSALYLCASSWSGAETQYFGPGTRLLVL.

The table lists this clone with a count of one. The DNA for the CDR3 is TGCGCCAGCAGCCGAGGGGGGTTGAACACTGAAGCTTTCTTT. Amino acids: CASSRGGLNTEAFF. This chain connects TRBV5-1 to TRBJ1-1; maybe TRBD1 (6 bases). This CDR3 has 14 residues. Trimming took 4 bases from V and 0 from J, leaving 10 bases between them. Germline values: CDR1 SGHRS, CDR2 YFSETQ.